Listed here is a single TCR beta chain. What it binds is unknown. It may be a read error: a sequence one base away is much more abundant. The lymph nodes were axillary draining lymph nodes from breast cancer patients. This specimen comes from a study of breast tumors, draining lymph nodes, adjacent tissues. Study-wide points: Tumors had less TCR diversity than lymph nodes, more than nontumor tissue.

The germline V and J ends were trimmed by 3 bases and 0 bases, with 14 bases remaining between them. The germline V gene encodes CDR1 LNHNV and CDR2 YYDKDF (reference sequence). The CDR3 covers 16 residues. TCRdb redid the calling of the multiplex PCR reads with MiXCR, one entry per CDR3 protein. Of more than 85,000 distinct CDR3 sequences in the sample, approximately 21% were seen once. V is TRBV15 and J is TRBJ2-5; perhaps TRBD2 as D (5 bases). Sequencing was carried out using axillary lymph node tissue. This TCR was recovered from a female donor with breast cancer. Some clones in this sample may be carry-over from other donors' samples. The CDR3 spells CATSRDLNGDQETQYF. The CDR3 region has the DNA TGTGCCACCAGCAGGGATTTAAACGGGGACCAAGAGACCCAGTACTTC. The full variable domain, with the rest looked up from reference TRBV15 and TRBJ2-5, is DAMVIQNPRYQVTQFGKPVTLSCSQTLNHNVMYWYQQKSSQAPKLLFHYYDKDFNNEADTPDNFQSRRPNTSFCFLDIRSPGLGDTAMYLCATSRDLNGDQETQYFGPGTRLLVL.